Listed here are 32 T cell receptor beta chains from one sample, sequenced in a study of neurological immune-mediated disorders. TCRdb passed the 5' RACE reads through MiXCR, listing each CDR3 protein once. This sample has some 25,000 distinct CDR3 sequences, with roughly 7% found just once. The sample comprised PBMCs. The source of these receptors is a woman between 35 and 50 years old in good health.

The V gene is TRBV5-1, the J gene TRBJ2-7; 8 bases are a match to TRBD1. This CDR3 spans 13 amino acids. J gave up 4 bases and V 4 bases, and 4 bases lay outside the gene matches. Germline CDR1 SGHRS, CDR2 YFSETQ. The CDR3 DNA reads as TGCGCCAGCAGCCAGGGACAGGTGTACGAGCAGTACTTC. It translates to CASSQGQVYEQYF.

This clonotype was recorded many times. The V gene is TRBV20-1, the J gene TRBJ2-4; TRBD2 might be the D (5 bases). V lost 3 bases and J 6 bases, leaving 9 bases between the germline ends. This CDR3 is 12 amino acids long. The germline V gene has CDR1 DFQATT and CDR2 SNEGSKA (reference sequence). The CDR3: CSASVSGNIQYF. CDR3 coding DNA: TGCAGTGCTAGCGTAAGCGGAAACATTCAGTACTTC.

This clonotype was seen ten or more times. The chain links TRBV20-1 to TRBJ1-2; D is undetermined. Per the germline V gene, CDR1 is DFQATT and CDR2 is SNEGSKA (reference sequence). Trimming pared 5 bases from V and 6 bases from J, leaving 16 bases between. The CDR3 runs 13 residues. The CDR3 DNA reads TGCAGTGCTGCTAAAGAGTTGGATGATGGCTACACCTTC. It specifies CSAAKELDDGYTF.

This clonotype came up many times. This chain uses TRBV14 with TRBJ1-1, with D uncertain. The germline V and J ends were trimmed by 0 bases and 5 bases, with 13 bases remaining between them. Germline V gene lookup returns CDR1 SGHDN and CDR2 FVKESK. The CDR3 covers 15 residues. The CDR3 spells CASSQETSARTEAFF. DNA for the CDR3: TGTGCCAGCAGCCAAGAAACATCAGCTAGGACTGAAGCTTTCTTT.

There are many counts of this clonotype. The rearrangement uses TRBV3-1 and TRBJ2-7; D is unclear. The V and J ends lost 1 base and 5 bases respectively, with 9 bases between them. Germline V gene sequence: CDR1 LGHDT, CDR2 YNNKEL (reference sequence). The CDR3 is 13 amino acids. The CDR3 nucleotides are TGTGCCAGCAGCCAAGGGGTGAGGAACGAGCAGTACTTC. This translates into CASSQGVRNEQYF.

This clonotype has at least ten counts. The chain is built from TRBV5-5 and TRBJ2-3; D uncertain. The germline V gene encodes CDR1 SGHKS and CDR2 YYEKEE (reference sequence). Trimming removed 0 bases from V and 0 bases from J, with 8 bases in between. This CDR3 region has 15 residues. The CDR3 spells CASSLAPRSTDTQYF. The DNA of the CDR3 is TGTGCCAGCAGCTTGGCCCCCCGAAGCACAGATACGCAGTATTTT.

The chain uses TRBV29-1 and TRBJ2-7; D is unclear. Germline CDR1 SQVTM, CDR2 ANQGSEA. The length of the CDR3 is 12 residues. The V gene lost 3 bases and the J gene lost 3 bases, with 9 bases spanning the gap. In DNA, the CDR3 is TGCAGCGTTGAGTTTGACCGCTACGAGCAGTACTTC. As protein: CSVEFDRYEQYF.

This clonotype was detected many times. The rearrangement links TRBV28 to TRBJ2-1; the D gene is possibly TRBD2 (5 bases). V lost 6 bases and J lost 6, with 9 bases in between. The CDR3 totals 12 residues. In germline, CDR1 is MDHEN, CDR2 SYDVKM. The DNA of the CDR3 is TGTGCCAGCAGCCCGGCGGGCAATGAGCAGTTCTTC. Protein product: CASSPAGNEQFF.

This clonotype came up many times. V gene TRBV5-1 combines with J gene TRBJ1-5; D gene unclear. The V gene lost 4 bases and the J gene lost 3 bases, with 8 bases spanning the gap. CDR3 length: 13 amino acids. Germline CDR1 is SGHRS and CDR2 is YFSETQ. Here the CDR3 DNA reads TGCGCCAGCAGCCGCGACATCAATCAGCCCCAGCATTTT. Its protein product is CASSRDINQPQHF.

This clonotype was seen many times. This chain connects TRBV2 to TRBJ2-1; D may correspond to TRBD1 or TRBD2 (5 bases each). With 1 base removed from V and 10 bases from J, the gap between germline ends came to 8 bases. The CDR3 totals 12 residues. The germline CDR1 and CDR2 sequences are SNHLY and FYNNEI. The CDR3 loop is CASSEGWGEQFF. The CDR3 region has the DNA TGTGCCAGCAGTGAAGGGTGGGGGGAGCAGTTCTTC.

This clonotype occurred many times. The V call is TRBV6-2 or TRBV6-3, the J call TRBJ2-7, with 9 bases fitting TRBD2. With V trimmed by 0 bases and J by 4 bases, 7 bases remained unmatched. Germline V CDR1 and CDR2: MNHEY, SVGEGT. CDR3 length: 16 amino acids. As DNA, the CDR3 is TGTGCCAGCAGTTACTCGATCCTAGCGGGGTTGTACGAGCAGTACTTC. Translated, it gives CASSYSILAGLYEQYF.

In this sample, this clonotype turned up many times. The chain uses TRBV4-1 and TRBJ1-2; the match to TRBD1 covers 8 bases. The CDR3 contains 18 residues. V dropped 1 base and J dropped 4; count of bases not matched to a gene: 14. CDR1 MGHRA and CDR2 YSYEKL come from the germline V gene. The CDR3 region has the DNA TGCGCCAGCAGCCAAGGTTCGACAGGGGCATTGGACGGCTATGGCTACACCTTC. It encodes CASSQGSTGALDGYGYTF.

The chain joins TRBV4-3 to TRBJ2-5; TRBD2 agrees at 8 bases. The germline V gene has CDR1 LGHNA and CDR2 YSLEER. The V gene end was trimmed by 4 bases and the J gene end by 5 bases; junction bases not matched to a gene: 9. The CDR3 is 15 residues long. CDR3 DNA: TGCGCCAGCAGCCCCGGCCTAGCGGGCCGGGAGACCCAGTACTTC. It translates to CASSPGLAGRETQYF.

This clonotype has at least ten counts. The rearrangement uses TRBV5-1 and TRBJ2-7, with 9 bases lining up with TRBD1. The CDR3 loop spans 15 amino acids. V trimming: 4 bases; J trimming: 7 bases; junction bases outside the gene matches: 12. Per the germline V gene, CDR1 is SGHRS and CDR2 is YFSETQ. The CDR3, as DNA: TGCGCCAGCAGCCCTCCCGGGACAGGGACGCGGGAGCAGTACTTC. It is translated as CASSPPGTGTREQYF.

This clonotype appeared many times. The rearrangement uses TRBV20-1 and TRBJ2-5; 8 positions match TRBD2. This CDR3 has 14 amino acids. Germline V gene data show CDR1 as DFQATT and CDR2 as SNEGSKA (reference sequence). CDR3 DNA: TGCACGGCGACGGTAGCGGGACTCCAAGAGACCCAGTACTTC. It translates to CTATVAGLQETQYF.

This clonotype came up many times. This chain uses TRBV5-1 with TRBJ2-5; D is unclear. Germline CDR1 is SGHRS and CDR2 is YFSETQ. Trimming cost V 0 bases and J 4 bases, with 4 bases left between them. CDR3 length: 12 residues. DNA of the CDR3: TGCGCCAGCAGCTTGGACAGAGAGACCCAGTACTTC. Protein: CASSLDRETQYF.

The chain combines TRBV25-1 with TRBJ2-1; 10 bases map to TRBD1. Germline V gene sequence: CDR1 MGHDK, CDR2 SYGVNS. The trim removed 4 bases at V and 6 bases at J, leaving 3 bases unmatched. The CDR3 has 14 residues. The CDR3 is CASSGTGGPNEQFF. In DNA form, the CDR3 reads TGTGCCAGCAGTGGGACAGGGGGGCCCAATGAGCAGTTCTTC. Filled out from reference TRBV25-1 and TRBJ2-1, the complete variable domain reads EADIYQTPRYLVIGTGKKITLECSQTMGHDKMYWYQQDPGMELHLIHYSYGVNSTEKGDLSSESTVSRIRTEHFPLTLESARPSHTSQYLCASSGTGGPNEQFFGPGTRLTVL.

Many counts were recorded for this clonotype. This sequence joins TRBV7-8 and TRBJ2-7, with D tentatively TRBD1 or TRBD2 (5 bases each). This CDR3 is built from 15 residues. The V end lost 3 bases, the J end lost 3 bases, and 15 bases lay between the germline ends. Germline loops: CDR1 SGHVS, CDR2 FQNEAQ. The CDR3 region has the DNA TGTGCCAGCAGCTTCCGGGACGTTGGCATCTACGAGCAGTACTTC. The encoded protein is CASSFRDVGIYEQYF.

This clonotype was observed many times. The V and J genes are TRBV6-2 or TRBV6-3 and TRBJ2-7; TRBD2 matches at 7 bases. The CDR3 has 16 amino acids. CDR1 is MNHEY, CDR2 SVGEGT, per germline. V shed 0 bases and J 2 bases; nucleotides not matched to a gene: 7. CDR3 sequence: CASSYSHIAGPYEQYF. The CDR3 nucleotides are TGTGCCAGCAGTTACTCCCACATAGCGGGCCCCTACGAGCAGTACTTC.

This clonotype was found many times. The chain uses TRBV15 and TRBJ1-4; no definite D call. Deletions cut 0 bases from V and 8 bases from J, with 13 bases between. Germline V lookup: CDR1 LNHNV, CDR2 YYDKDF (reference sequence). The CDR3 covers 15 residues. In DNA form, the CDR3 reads TGTGCCACCAGCAGAGAGGAAGCGGGGTCCGAAAAACTGTTTTTT. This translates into CATSREEAGSEKLFF.

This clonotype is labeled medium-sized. The CDR3 reads CASSLLAPDNQNTIYF. Written as DNA, the CDR3 is TGTGCCAGCAGTCTCCTAGCCCCGGACAATCAAAACACCATATATTTT. The chain recombines TRBV12-3 or TRBV12-4 with TRBJ1-3, with D maybe TRBD1 (5 bases). With 5 bases removed from V and 6 bases from J, the gap between germline ends came to 20 bases. The CDR3 loop spans 16 amino acids.

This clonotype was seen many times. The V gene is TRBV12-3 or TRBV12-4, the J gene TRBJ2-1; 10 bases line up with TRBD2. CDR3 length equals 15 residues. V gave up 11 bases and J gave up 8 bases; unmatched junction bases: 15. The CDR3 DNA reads TGTGCCTCCAAAATTAGGCTAGCGGGAGTGGATGAGCAGTTCTTC. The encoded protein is CASKIRLAGVDEQFF.

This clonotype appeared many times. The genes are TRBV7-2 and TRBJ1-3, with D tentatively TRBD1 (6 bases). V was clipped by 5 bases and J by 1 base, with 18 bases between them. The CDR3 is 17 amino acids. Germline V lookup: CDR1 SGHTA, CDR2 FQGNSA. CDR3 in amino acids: CASSGGGPGLSGNTIYF. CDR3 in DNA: TGTGCCAGCAGCGGGGGCGGGCCCGGCCTATCTGGAAACACCATATATTTT.

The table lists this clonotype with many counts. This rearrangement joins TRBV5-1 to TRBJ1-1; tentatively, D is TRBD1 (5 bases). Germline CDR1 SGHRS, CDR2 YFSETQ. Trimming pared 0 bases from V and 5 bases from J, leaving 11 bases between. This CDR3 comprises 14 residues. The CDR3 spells CASSLAGRGTEAFF. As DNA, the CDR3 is TGCGCCAGCAGCTTGGCCGGGAGGGGTACTGAAGCTTTCTTT. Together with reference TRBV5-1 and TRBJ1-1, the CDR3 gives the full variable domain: KAGVTQTPRYLIKTRGQQVTLSCSPISGHRSVSWYQQTPGQGLQFLFEYFSETQRNKGNFPGRFSGRQFSNSRSEMNVSTLELGDSALYLCASSLAGRGTEAFFGQGTRLTVV.

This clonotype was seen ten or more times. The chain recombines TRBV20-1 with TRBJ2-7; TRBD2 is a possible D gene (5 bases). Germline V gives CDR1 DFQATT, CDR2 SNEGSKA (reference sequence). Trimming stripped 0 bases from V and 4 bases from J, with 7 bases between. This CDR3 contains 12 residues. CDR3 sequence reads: CSARDPGYEQYF. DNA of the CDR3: TGCAGTGCTAGAGATCCGGGATACGAGCAGTACTTC.

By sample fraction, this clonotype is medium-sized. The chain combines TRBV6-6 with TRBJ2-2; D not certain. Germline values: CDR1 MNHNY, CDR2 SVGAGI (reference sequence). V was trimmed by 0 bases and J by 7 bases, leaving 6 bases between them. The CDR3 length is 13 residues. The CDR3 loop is CASSYSSIGELFF. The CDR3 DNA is TGTGCCAGCAGTTACTCATCGATCGGGGAGCTGTTTTTT.

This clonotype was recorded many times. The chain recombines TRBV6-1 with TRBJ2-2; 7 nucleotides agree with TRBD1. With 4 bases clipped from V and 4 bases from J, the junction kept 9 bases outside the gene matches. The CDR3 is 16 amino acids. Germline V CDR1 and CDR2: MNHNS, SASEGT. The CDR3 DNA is TGTGCCAGCAGTGCGACCTGGGACAGAATCACCGGGGAGCTGTTTTTT. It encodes CASSATWDRITGELFF.

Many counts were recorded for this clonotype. The CDR3 region is CSAGQGWTEAFF. The CDR3 DNA is TGCAGCGCCGGACAGGGATGGACTGAAGCTTTCTTT. The rearrangement uses TRBV29-1 and TRBJ1-1, with 8 bases identical to TRBD1. V dropped 7 bases and J dropped 5; count of bases not matched to a gene: 6. The germline V gene has CDR1 SQVTM and CDR2 ANQGSEA. The length of the CDR3 is 12 residues. Complete variable domain (other parts from reference TRBV29-1 and TRBJ1-1): SAVISQKPSRDICQRGTSLTIQCQVDSQVTMMFWYRQQPGQSLTLIATANQGSEATYESGFVIDKFPISRPNLTFSTLTVSNMSPEDSSIYLCSAGQGWTEAFFGQGTRLTVV.

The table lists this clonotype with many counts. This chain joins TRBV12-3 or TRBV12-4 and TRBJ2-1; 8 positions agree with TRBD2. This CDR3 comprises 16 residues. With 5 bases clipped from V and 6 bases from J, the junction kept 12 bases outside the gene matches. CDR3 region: CASSLSQGLGGNEQFF. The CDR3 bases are TGTGCCAGCAGTCTTTCTCAGGGACTAGGAGGCAATGAGCAGTTCTTC.

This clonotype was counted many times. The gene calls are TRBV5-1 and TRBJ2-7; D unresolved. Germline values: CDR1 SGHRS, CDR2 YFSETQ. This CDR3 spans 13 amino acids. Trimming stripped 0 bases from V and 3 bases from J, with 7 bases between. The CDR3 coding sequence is TGCGCCAGCAGCTTGGACGGCGGCTACGAGCAGTACTTC. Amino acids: CASSLDGGYEQYF. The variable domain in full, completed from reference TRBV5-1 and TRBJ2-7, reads KAGVTQTPRYLIKTRGQQVTLSCSPISGHRSVSWYQQTPGQGLQFLFEYFSETQRNKGNFPGRFSGRQFSNSRSEMNVSTLELGDSALYLCASSLDGGYEQYFGPGTRLTVT.

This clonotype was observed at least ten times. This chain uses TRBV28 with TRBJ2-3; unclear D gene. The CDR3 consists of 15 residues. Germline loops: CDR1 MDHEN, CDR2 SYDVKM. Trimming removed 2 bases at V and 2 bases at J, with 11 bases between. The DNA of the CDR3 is TGTGCCAGCAGTTTAGTGGTCAGTAACACAGATACGCAGTATTTT. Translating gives CASSLVVSNTDTQYF.

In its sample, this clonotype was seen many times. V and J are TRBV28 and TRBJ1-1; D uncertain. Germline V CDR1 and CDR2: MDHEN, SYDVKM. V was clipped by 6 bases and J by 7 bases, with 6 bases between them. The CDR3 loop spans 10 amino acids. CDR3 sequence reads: CASSRIEAFF. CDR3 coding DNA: TGTGCCAGCAGCCGAATTGAAGCTTTCTTT.